This record covers a single T cell receptor beta chain. The data were taken from a study of shared clonotypes between healthy human individuals. The ends lost 5 bases at V and 6 bases at J; junction bases unmatched: 2. The germline gives CDR1 SNHLY, CDR2 FYNNEI. CDR3 length equals 13 residues. Here immunoSEQ multiplex PCR was the method, and the copy in TCRdb shows in-frame clones only, minus some. There are 450,000 or so clones in the sample; roughly 80% occur only once, and around 12% lies in the top ten. The specimen sequenced was PBMCs. The rearrangement links TRBV2 to TRBJ1-4, with 8 bases identical to TRBD1. The source of this sequence is a woman in her thirties or forties in good health. Some clones in this sample may be carry-over from other donors' samples. The CDR3 region has the DNA TGTGCCAGCAGTAAGACAGGGGATGAAAAACTGTTTTTT. It codes for CASSKTGDEKLFF.